This T cell receptor beta chain appears in the sequencing data of a study of T-cell memory formation after mild COVID-19. The wider study: TCR clusters were mostly donor specific. Study conclusions and caveats: A second wave of clones peaked on day 37, and their SARS-CoV-2 specificity went unconfirmed. Detection of some responders pre-infection suggested pre-existing cross-reactive memory T cells participated. Researchers report contracting CD4+ clones mostly in CM and EM, with CD8+ clones in EMRA.

MiXCR, run by TCRdb on the 5' RACE reads, gives a single entry per CDR3 protein. The repertoire holds approximately 250,000 distinct CDR3 sequences, roughly 15% seen once, with over 20% in the top ten. In germline, CDR1 is MNHEY, CDR2 SVGAGI. The CDR3 has 13 amino acids. The V end was cut by 6 bases, the J end by 3 bases, with 11 bases between. Only a few counts were recorded for this clonotype. No antigen is known for it. Source material: PBMCs or a T cell subset sorted from them (not recorded which). The sequence was obtained from a man aged 18 to 30 who had mild COVID-19 (a few samples of this study predate the infection). Cell type and time point are not known. The chain combines TRBV6-5 with TRBJ2-5; tentative D call: TRBD1 (5 bases). The CDR3 spells CASSWGREETQYF. The CDR3 region has the DNA TGTGCCAGCAGCTGGGGCAGGGAAGAGACCCAGTACTTC.